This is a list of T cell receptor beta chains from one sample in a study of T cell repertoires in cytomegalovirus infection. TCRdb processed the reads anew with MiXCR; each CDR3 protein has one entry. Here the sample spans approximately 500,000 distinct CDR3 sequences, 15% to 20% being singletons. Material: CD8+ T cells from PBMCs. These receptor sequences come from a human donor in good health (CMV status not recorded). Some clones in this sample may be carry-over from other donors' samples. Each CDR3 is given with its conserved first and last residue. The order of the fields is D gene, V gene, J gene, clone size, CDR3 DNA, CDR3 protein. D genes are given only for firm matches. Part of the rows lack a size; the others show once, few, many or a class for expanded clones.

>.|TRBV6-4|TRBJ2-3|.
TGTGCCAGCAGTGACTCTCTGGACACAGATACGCAGTATTTT
CASSDSLDTDTQYF
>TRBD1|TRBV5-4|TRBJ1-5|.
TGTGCCAGCAGCCCGGACAGGGATGACAATCAGCCCCAGCATTTT
CASSPDRDDNQPQHF
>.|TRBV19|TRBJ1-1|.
TGTGCCAGTAGTAGGGGGCAGAAGGCTGAAGCTTTCTTT
CASSRGQKAEAFF
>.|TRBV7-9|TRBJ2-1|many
TGTGCCAGCAGTTTTGGGGGGGCCGTTGAGCAGTTCTTC
CASSFGGAVEQFF
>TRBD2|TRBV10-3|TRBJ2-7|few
TGTGCCATCAGTGAGTTTTTCTCTGGAGCGGGGCAACTGTACGAGCAGTACTTC
CAISEFFSGAGQLYEQYF
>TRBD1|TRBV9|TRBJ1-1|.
TGTGCCAGCAGCACCCGACAGGGGGCCGGAAACACTGAAGCTTTCTTT
CASSTRQGAGNTEAFF
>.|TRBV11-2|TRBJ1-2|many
TGTGCCAGCAGCTTAGATCGGGGCGGAAACTATGGCTACACCTTC
CASSLDRGGNYGYTF
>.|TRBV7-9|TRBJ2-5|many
TGTGCCAGCAACCCTGGGACGGGCTCGGAGACCCAGTACTTC
CASNPGTGSETQYF
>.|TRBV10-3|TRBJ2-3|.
TGTGCCATCAGTGAGTCTATCTACCTAGGGGCGCAGTATTTT
CAISESIYLGAQYF
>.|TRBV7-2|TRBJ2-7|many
TGTGCCAGCAGCTTAACTAGCCGCAGGTGGGAGCAGTACTTC
CASSLTSRRWEQYF
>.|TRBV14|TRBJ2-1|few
TGTGCCAGCAGTCGGGGGCGGCTAATGAGCAAGTTCTTC
CASSRGRLMSKFF
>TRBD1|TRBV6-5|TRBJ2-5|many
TGTGCCAGCAGTCCCGGCAGGGGGTTAGGCCAAGAGACCCAGTACTTC
CASSPGRGLGQETQYF
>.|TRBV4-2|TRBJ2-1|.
TGTGCCAGCAGCCAAGGTGAGGTGGCCTCCTACAATGAGCAGTTCTTC
CASSQGEVASYNEQFF
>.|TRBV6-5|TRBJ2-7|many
TGTGCCAGCAGTCCCCGGGATTTTCACCTATCTACCTACGAGCAGTACTTC
CASSPRDFHLSTYEQYF
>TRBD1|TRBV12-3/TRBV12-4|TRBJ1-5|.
TGTGCCAGCAGTTTCGGACAGGGGATACTGCCCCAGCATTTT
CASSFGQGILPQHF
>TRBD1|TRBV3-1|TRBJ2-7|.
TGTGCCAGCAGCCAAGATCTCCAGGGGGAATTCTACGAGCAGTACTTC
CASSQDLQGEFYEQYF
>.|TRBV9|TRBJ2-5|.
TGTGCCAGCAGCGTAGAGACAGAAGAAGAGACCCAGTACTTC
CASSVETEEETQYF
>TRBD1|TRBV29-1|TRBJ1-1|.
TGCAGCGTTGAAGAGGGGCAGGGGGACACTGAAGCTTTCTTT
CSVEEGQGDTEAFF
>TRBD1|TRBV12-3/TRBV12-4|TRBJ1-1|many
TGTGCCAGCAGTTCTCACAGGGGGCGGAGGAACACTGAAGCTTTCTTT
CASSSHRGRRNTEAFF
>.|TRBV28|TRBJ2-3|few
TGTGCCAGCAGCGGACTCCTACTCACAGATACGCAGTATTTT
CASSGLLLTDTQYF
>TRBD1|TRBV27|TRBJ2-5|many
TGTGCCAGCAGTTTAACCACAGGGGGCGCCGAGACCCAGTACTTC
CASSLTTGGAETQYF
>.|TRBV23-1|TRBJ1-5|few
TGCGCCAGCAGTCAATCGGGTCACTTTAAATGCAATCAGCCCCAGCATTTT
CASSQSGHFKCNQPQHF
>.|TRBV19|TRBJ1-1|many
TGTGCCAGTAGTATAGTGGAGAACACTGAAGCTTTCTTT
CASSIVENTEAFF
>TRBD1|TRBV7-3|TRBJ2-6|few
TGTGCCAGCAGCCCACAGGGGGCTAGGTCTGGGGCCAACGTCCTGACTTTC
CASSPQGARSGANVLTF
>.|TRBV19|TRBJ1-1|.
TGTGCCAGTAGTCTACCGACAAGGAACACTGAAGCTTTCTTT
CASSLPTRNTEAFF
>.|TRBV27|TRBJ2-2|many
TGTGCCAGCCTGCCCCTTAGAACAGGGTGGGACACCGGGGAGCTGTTTTTT
CASLPLRTGWDTGELFF
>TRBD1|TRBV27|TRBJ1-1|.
TGTGCCAGCACGGACAGGGTGGGCACTGAAGCTTTCTTT
CASTDRVGTEAFF
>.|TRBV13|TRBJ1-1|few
TGTGCCAGCAGCTTAGGGTTGGGGGAGTGGGCTTTCTTT
CASSLGLGEWAFF
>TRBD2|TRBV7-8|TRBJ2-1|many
TGTGCCAGCAGCTCGGGACTAGCGGGGGGGCAATCCTACAATGAGCAGTTCTTC
CASSSGLAGGQSYNEQFF
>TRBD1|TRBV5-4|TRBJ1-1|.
TGTGCCAGCAGCTTGGACAGGGGAGAGACTGAAGCTTTCTTT
CASSLDRGETEAFF
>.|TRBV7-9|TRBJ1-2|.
TGTGCCAGCAGCGGGGAGACAGCTGCTTATGGCTACACCTTC
CASSGETAAYGYTF
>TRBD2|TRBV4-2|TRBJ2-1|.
TGTGCCAGCAGCCAAGTCGGGTTAGCGGGTCTAGATGAGCAGTTCTTC
CASSQVGLAGLDEQFF
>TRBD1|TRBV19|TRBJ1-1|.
TGTGCCAGTAGTGAACCCGCACAGGGGCCAAACACTGAAGCTTTCTTT
CASSEPAQGPNTEAFF
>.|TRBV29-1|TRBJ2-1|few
TGCAGCGTTGAACCGGGCGAGAATGAGCAGTTCTTC
CSVEPGENEQFF
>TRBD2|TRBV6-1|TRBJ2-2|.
TGTGCCAGCTTCGAAGGGGTGGCGGGGGTCGGTCCCGGGGAGCTGTTTTTT
CASFEGVAGVGPGELFF
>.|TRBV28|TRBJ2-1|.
TGTGCCAGCAGCTTAGGGCGGCAGGGAGCCTACAATGAGCAGTTCTTC
CASSLGRQGAYNEQFF
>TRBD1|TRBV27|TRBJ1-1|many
TGTGCCAGCAGTGACAGGACAGGGGGATTCACTGAAGCTTTCTTT
CASSDRTGGFTEAFF
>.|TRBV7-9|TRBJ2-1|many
TGTGCCAGCAGCCGGACGGAGAGCTCCTACAATGAGCAGTTCTTC
CASSRTESSYNEQFF
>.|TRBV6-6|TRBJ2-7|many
TGTGCCAGCAGTTACTCGCAGGGCCCCTACGAGCAGTACTTC
CASSYSQGPYEQYF
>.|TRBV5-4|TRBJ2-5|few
TGTGCCAGCAGCATTGCCATCCAAGAGACCCAGTACTTC
CASSIAIQETQYF
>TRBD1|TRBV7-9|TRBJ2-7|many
TGTGCCAGCAGTGCCGGACAGGGAAGGATCGGAGAGCAGTACTTC
CASSAGQGRIGEQYF
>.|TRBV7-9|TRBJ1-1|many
TGTGCCAGCAGGTATGAGAACACTGAAGCTTTCTTT
CASRYENTEAFF
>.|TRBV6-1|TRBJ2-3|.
TGTGCCAGCCGGACTCTTGGTGCTACAGATACGCAGTATTTT
CASRTLGATDTQYF
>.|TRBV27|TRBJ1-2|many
TGTGCCAGCAGTTTAGGTCCTGCATCCCTTGGCTACACCTTC
CASSLGPASLGYTF
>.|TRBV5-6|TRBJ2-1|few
TGTGCCAGCAGCTTGGAGGGGCTGGGAAGAACTGAGCAGTTCTTC
CASSLEGLGRTEQFF
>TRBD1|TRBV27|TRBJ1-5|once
TGTGCCAGCAGTTCAAGGACAGGCGTCAGCAATCAGCCCCAGCATTTT
CASSSRTGVSNQPQHF
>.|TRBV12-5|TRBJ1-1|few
TGTGCTAGTGGTTTGGGGACCATGGAAGCTTTCTTT
CASGLGTMEAFF
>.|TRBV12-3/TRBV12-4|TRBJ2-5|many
TGTGCCAGCAGTTTGGTCAGGGCGACCAAAGAGACCCAGTACTTC
CASSLVRATKETQYF
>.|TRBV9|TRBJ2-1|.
TGTGCCAGCAGCGTAGGGGAGGAGGGGGCCGCCTACAATGAGCAGTTCTTC
CASSVGEEGAAYNEQFF
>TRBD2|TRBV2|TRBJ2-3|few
TGTGCCAGCAGTGAAGCTGTAGCGGGGGTCACAGATACGCAGTATTTT
CASSEAVAGVTDTQYF